A single sample gave rise to the 8 T cell receptor beta chains below, sequenced in a study of T cell responses to AZD1222 COVID-19 vaccine. Produced via immunoSEQ multiplex PCR; TCRdb's table is partial and in-frame only. Of about 110,000 clones listed, roughly 90% were seen once; the top ten hold around 4.3%. Sequenced here: peripheral blood, sampled on day 0 of AZD1222 vaccination. The receptors here all came from an adult in good health.

The rearrangement uses TRBV11-2 and TRBJ2-1; TRBD1 is a possible D gene (5 bases). CDR3 length: 11 amino acids. Trimming pared 6 bases from V and 7 bases from J, leaving 7 bases between. Germline V gene lookup returns CDR1 SGHAT and CDR2 FQNNGV. The CDR3 nucleotides are TGTGCCAGCAGGAAGGGGAATGAGCAGTTCTTC. This codes for CASRKGNEQFF.

The chain joins TRBV4-3 to TRBJ1-1; TRBD1 matches at 7 bases. Looked up from germline, CDR1 is LGHNA and CDR2 is YSLEER. The CDR3 is 13 residues long. After removal of 1 base from V and 9 bases from J, the junction contained 5 bases not matched to a gene. As DNA, the CDR3 is TGCGCCAGCAGCCAAGCGAGAGGGGGCCAAGCTTTCTTT. It codes for CASSQARGGQAFF.

In nucleotides, the CDR3 is TGTGCCAGCATGTCCCTTCTGGAAGCTTTCTTT. It translates to CASMSLLEAFF. The genes are TRBV6-5 and TRBJ1-1; D is ambiguous. CDR3 length: 11 residues. Looked up from germline, CDR1 is MNHEY and CDR2 is SVGAGI. V gave up 7 bases and J gave up 8 bases, with 11 bases separating them.

The V and J genes are TRBV5-6 and TRBJ2-7; TRBD2 matches 9 bases. J lost 2 bases, V lost 5 bases, and 2 bases had no gene match. CDR3 length: 13 residues. Per the germline V gene, CDR1 is SGHDT and CDR2 is YYEEEE. CDR3 DNA sequence: TGTGCCAGCAGGCGACTAGCGGCCTACGAGCAGTACTTC. Residues: CASRRLAAYEQYF.

The rearrangement links TRBV27 to TRBJ2-5; D might be TRBD2 (6 bases). Germline CDR1 reads MNHEY; CDR2 reads SMNVEV (reference sequence). V was trimmed by 0 bases and J by 5 bases, leaving 13 bases between them. This CDR3 is built from 15 residues. CDR3 protein: CASSLSLEGPETQYF. For the CDR3, the DNA is TGTGCCAGCAGTTTATCGTTGGAGGGGCCGGAGACCCAGTACTTC.

The V and J genes are TRBV6-5 and TRBJ2-1; 9 nucleotides align to TRBD2. This CDR3 is 14 amino acids long. Trimming at V came to 5 bases and at J to 2 bases, leaving 1 base not matched to a gene. In germline, CDR1 is MNHEY, CDR2 SVGAGI. CDR3 DNA sequence: TGTGCCAGCAGTAGCGGGGGGACCTACAATGAGCAGTTCTTC. Translating it yields CASSSGGTYNEQFF.

The chain joins TRBV10-1 to TRBJ2-1, with 15 bases that match TRBD2. This CDR3 has 18 amino acids. Germline V lookup: CDR1 WNHNN, CDR2 SYGVQD (reference sequence). After removal of 6 bases from V and 5 bases from J, the junction contained 11 bases not matched to a gene. This chain's CDR3 is CASSLRTSGRGIDNEQFF. The DNA for the CDR3 is TGCGCCAGCAGCCTCCGGACTAGCGGGAGGGGTATAGACAATGAGCAGTTCTTC.

J is TRBJ1-4 and V is TRBV5-8; D not resolved. V lost 4 bases to trimming and J lost 6 bases, with 7 bases between them. The CDR3 runs to 12 residues. Germline V gene lookup returns CDR1 SGHTS and CDR2 YDEGEE. The CDR3 loop is CASSPSYEKLFF. In DNA form, the CDR3 reads TGTGCCAGCAGCCCAAGCTATGAAAAACTGTTTTTT. Together with reference TRBV5-8 and TRBJ1-4, the CDR3 gives the full variable domain: EAGVTQSPTHLIKTRGQQATLRCSPISGHTSVYWYQQALGLGLQFLLWYDEGEERNRGNFPPRFSGRQFPNYSSELNVNALELEDSALYLCASSPSYEKLFFGSGTQLSVL.